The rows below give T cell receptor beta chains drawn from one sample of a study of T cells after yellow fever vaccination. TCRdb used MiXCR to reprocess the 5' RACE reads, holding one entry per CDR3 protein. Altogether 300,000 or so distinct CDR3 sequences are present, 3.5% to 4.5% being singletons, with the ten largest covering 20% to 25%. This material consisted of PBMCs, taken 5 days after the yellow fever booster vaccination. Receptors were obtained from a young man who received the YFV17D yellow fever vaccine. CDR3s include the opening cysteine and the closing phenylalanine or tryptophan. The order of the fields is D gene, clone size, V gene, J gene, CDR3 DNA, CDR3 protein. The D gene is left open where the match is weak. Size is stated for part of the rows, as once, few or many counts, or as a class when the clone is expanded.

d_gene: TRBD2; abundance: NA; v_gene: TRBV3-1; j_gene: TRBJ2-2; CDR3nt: TGTGCCAGCAGCCAAGAAGCGGGGGGGAATGTGTACACCGGGGAGCTGTTTTTT; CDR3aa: CASSQEAGGNVYTGELFF
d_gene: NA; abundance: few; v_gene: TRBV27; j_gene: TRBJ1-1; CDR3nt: TGTGCCAGCAGTTGGGGGGCGGGCACTGAAGCTTTCTTT; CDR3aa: CASSWGAGTEAFF
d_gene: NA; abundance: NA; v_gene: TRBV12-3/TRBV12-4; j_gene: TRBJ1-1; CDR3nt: TGTGCCAGCAGTTTAAATTCGGTGGAGAACACTGAAGCTTTCTTT; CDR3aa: CASSLNSVENTEAFF
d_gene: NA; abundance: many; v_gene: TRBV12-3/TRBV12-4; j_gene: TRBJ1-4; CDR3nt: TGTGCCAGCAGTTTATCCCACAGGAATAATGAAAAACTGTTTTTT; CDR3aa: CASSLSHRNNEKLFF
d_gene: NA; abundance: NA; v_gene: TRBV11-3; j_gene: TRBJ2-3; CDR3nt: TGTGCCAGCAGCCCCCCGGACAACACAGATACGCAGTATTTT; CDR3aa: CASSPPDNTDTQYF
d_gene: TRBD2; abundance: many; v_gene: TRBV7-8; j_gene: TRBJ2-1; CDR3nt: TGTGCCAGCAGCTTAGCGAGAGCGGGGGGGGACAATGAGCAGTTCTTC; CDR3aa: CASSLARAGGDNEQFF
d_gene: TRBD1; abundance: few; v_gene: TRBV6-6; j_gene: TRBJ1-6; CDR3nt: TGTGCCAGCAGTTACTGGAGGGACAGGGGATCCTATAATTCACCCCTCCACTTT; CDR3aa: CASSYWRDRGSYNSPLHF
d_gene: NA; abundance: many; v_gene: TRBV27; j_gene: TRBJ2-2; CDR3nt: TGTGCCAGCAGCCTGGGGCTTAGCACGGGCACCGGGGAGCTGTTTTTT; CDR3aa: CASSLGLSTGTGELFF
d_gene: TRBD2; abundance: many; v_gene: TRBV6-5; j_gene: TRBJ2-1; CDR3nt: TGTGCCAGCAGAAAGTTGGCGGGGGGCCTCTACAATGAGCAGTTCTTC; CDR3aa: CASRKLAGGLYNEQFF
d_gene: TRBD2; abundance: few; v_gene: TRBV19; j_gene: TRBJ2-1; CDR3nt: TGTGCCAGTAGTATCGGACTAGGACGCTCCTACAATGAGCAGTTCTTC; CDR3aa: CASSIGLGRSYNEQFF
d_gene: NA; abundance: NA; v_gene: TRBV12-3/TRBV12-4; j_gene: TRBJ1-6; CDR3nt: TGTGCCAGCAGTTCCAGGGGACCCCTCCACTTT; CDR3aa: CASSSRGPLHF
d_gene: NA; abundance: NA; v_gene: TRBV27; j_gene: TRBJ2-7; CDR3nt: TGTGCCAGCAGTTTGACCAGGGGTTCCTACGAGCAGTACTTC; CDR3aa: CASSLTRGSYEQYF
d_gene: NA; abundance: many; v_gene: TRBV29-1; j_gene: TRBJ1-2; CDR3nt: TGCAGCGTTGAAGATCGTGGCACGAGCTATGGCTACACCTTC; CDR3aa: CSVEDRGTSYGYTF
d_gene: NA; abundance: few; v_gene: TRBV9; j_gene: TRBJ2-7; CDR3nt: TGTGCCAGCAGCGTAGATTTTGGGATGGGGTCTGCCGAGCAGTACTTC; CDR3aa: CASSVDFGMGSAEQYF
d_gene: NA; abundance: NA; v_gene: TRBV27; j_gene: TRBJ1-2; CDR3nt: TGTGCCAGCAGTTTCCGGTCACTGGGCTATGGCTACACCTTC; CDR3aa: CASSFRSLGYGYTF
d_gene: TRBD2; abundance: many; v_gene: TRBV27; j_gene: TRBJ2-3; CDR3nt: TGTGCCAGCAGTCCCCGGGGGGGGGCGGATACGCAGTATTTT; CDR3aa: CASSPRGGADTQYF
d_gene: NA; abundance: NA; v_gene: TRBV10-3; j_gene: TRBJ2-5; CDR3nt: TGTGCCATCAGTGAGTCAACGGGGGCCCAAGAGACCCAGTACTTC; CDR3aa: CAISESTGAQETQYF
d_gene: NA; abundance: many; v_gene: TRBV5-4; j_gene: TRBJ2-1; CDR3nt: TGTGCCAGCAGCCGGACAGCCAATGAGCAGTTCTTC; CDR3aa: CASSRTANEQFF
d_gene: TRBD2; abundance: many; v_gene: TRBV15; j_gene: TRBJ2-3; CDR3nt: TGTGCCACCGGGTTGGGGGGGGAGGCAGATACGCAGTATTTT; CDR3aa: CATGLGGEADTQYF
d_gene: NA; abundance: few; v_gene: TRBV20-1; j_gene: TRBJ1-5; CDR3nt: TGCAGTGCATATGCGCCGGGCAATCAGCCCCAGCATTTT; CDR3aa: CSAYAPGNQPQHF
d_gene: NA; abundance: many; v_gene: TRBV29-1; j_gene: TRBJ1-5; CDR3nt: TGCAGCATAGGGACTTTTTGCGATCAGCCCCAGCATTTT; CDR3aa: CSIGTFCDQPQHF
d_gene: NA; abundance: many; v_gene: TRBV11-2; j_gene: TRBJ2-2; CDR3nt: TGTGCCAGCAGCTTAGATGCAGGGGAGCTGTTTTTT; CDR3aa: CASSLDAGELFF
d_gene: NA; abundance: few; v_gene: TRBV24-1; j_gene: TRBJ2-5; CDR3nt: TGTGCCACCAGTGATGGGGAGACCCAGTACTTC; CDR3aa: CATSDGETQYF
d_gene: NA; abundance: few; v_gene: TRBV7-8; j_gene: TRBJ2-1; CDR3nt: TGTGCCAGCAGCTTGAGACACCTCTACAATGAGCAGTTCTTC; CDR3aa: CASSLRHLYNEQFF
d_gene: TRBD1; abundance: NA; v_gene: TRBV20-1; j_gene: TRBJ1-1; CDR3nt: TGCAGTGCTATGAGGACAGGGGGCACTGAAGCTTTCTTT; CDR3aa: CSAMRTGGTEAFF
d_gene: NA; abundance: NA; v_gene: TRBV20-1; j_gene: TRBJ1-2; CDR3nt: TGCAGTGCTAGAGGCCAGAGTTATAACTATGGCTACACCTTC; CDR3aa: CSARGQSYNYGYTF
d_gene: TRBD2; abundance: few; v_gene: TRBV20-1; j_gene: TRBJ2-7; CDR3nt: TGCAGTGCTAGACTAGCGGGGGTGAACGAGCAGTACTTC; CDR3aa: CSARLAGVNEQYF
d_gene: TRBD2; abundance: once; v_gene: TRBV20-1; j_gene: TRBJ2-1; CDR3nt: TGCAGTGCTAGGGAGATCGCGGGGGGGCGTAGTAGGCATGAGCAGTTCTTC; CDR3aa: CSAREIAGGRSRHEQFF
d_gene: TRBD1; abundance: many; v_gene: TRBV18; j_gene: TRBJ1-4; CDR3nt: TGTGCCAGCTCACCCCGCCAGGGGGCAACTAATGAAAAACTGTTTTTT; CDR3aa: CASSPRQGATNEKLFF
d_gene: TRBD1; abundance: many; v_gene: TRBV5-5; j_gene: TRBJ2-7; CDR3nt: TGTGCCAGCAGCTCATATCTCGGGACAGGTACCTACGAGCAGTACTTC; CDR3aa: CASSSYLGTGTYEQYF
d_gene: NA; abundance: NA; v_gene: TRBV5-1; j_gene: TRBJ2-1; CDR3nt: TGCGCCAGCAGCTTGTATTCCTACAATGAGCAGTTCTTC; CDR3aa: CASSLYSYNEQFF
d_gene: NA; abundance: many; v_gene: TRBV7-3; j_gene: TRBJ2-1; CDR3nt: TGTGCCAGCAGCTTACAGGGGAACGGTAATAATGAGCAGTTCTTC; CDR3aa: CASSLQGNGNNEQFF
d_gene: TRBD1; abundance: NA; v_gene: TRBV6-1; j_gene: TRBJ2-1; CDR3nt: TGTGCCACCCTTTCCATAATCGGGGACAGGGGGTTCTCCTACAATGAGCAGTTCTTC; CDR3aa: CATLSIIGDRGFSYNEQFF
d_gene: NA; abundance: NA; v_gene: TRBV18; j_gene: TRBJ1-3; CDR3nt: TGTGCCAGCTCACCAGTAAGGGATGGAAACACCATATATTTT; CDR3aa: CASSPVRDGNTIYF
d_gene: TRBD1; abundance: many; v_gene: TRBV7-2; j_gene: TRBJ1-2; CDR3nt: TGTGCCAGCAGCTACCCGGGACAGGGAGATGGCTACACCTTC; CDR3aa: CASSYPGQGDGYTF
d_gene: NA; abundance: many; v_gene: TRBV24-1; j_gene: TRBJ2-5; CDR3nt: TGTGCCACCAGTGACGCCAGCGTAGAGACCCAGTACTTC; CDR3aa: CATSDASVETQYF
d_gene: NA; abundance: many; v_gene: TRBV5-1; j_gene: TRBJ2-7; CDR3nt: TGCGCCAGCAGCTTGGCGGGGGTCACCTACGAGCAGTACTTC; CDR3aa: CASSLAGVTYEQYF
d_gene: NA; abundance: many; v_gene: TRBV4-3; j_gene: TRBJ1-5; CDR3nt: TGCGCCAGCAGCCCCCGGACAGCTGATCAGCCCCAGCATTTT; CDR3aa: CASSPRTADQPQHF
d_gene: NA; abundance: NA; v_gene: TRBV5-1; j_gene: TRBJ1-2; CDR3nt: TGCGCCAGCAGCTTGAAAACAGGATATGGCTACACCTTC; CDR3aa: CASSLKTGYGYTF
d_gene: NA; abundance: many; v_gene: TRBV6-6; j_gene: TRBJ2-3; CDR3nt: TGTGCCAGCAGTTACGGTCGACTCTACACAGATACGCAGTATTTT; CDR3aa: CASSYGRLYTDTQYF
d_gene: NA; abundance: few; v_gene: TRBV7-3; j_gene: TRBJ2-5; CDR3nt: TGTGCCAGCAGCTCCCTCGGGACCGAACAAGAGACCCAGTACTTC; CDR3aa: CASSSLGTEQETQYF
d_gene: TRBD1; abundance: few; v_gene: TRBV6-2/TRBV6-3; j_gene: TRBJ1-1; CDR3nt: TGTGCCAGCACTTCAGGGGGAGGAGGCACTGAAGCTTTCTTT; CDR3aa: CASTSGGGGTEAFF
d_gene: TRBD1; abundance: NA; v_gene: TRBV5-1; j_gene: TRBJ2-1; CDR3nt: TGCGCCAGCAGCCTTACTACAGGGGACAATGAGCAGTTCTTC; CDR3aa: CASSLTTGDNEQFF
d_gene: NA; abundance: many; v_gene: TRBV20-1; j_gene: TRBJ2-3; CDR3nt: TGCAGTGCAGGAAAGGGGGGGGATACGCAGTATTTT; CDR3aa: CSAGKGGDTQYF
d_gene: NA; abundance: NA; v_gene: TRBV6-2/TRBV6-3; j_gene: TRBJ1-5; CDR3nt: TGTGCCAGCAGCCGCCGGGGGGCCGGAAGCAATCAGCCCCAGCATTTT; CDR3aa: CASSRRGAGSNQPQHF
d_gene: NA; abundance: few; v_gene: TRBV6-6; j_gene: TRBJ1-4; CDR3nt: TGTGCCAGCAGTTACGCCGTGCTGGGACACCTAAGCCGGAGAAAACTGTTTTTT; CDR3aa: CASSYAVLGHLSRRKLFF
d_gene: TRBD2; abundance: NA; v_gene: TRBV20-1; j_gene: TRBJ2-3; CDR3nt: TGCAGTGCTCCGGGACTAGCGGGGGGGTTTGCAGATACGCAGTATTTT; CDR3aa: CSAPGLAGGFADTQYF
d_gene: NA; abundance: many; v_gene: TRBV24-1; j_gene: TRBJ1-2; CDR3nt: TGTGCCACCAGTGATTTCGACAGCTCCCTGGGACCTAGAGGCTACACCTTC; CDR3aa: CATSDFDSSLGPRGYTF
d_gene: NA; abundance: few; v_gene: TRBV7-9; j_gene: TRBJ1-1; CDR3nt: TGTGCCAGCAGCTTAACCACGGACCCGGGCTTTGAAGCTTTCTTT; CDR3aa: CASSLTTDPGFEAFF
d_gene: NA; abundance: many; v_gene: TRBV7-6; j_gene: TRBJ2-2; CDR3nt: TGTGCCAGCGGGGGGCAAAACTCCGGGGAGCTGTTTTTT; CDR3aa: CASGGQNSGELFF